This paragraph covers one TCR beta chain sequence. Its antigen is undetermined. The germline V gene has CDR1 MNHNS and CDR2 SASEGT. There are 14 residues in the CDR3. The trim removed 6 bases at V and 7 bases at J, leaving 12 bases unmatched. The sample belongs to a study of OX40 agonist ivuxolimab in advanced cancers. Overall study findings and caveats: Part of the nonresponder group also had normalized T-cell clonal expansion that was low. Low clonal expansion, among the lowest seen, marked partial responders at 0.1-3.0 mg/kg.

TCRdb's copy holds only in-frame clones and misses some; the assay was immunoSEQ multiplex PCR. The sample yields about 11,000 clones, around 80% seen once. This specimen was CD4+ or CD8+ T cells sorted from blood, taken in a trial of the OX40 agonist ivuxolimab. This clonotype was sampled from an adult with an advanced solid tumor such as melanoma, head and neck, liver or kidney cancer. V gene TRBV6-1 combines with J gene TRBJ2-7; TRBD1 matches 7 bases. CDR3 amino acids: CASSNGQVAGEQYF. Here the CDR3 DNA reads TGTGCCAGCAGCAACGGACAGGTTGCCGGGGAGCAGTACTTC.